The next 24 T cell receptor beta chains were all read from a single sample in a study of CD8+CD57+ T cells in acquired aplastic anemia. Flow cytometry had shown expanded CD8+CD57+ cells in the patients chosen for sequencing. TCR beta VDJ and CDR3 profiles were obtained from a genomic DNA template. TCRdb independently ran MiXCR on the reads; one entry per CDR3 protein. The sample lists 310,000 or so distinct CDR3 sequences, about 50% seen once, with around 1.3% in the top ten. The sequencing input was sorted CD4+, CD8+, or CD8+CD57+ T cells (not recorded which) from PBMCs. The receptors stem from a human donor with aplastic anemia.

This clonotype was detected only a few times. This chain connects TRBV19 to TRBJ2-5; 7 nucleotides agree with TRBD1. Trimming at V came to 6 bases and at J to 2 bases, leaving 3 bases not matched to a gene. Germline lookup yields CDR1 LNHDA and CDR2 SQIVND (reference sequence). The CDR3 runs to 13 residues. CDR3 DNA: TGTGCCAGTAGGGAGACAGGGCAAGAGACCCAGTACTTC. It encodes CASRETGQETQYF.

This clonotype was seen repeatedly, ten times or more. The genes are TRBV6-5 and TRBJ2-2; 10 positions match TRBD2. V dropped 5 bases and J dropped 7; count of bases not matched to a gene: 7. Germline CDR1 reads MNHEY; CDR2 reads SVGAGI. The CDR3 contains 15 residues. In DNA, the CDR3 is TGTGCCAGCAGTCGGAGCGGGGGGGCCGTCGGGGAGCTGTTTTTT. It specifies CASSRSGGAVGELFF.

This clonotype was seen repeatedly, ten times or more. The chain combines TRBV14 with TRBJ2-7; 9 positions match TRBD1. The CDR3 sequence is 17 residues long. Germline CDR1 and CDR2: SGHDN and FVKESK. Trimming at V came to 6 bases and at J to 3 bases, leaving 15 bases not matched to a gene. The DNA of the CDR3 is TGTGCCAGCAGTTCTTTAGGGCCGGGACAGGGAAACTACGAGCAGTACTTC. The encoded protein is CASSSLGPGQGNYEQYF.

The CDR3 sequence: CASRGEAGAGEQYF. The CDR3 DNA reads as TGTGCCAGCAGGGGCGAAGCGGGGGCCGGAGAGCAGTACTTC. V is TRBV2 and J is TRBJ2-7, with 8 nucleotides matching TRBD2. V was pared by 6 bases and J by 7 bases, with 11 bases of the junction left unmatched. Germline lookup yields CDR1 SNHLY and CDR2 FYNNEI. This CDR3 is 14 amino acids long.

V is TRBV24-1 and J is TRBJ2-1; D is possibly TRBD1 (5 bases). There are 17 residues in the CDR3. V was cut by 2 bases and J by 9 bases, with 22 bases left in between. Germline V gene sequence: CDR1 KGHDR, CDR2 SFDVKD. CDR3 loop: CATSDSLGRRGIAEQFF. CDR3 DNA: TGTGCCACCAGTGATTCCTTGGGGCGTCGCGGTATTGCTGAGCAGTTCTTC.

There are a few counts of this clonotype. V and J are TRBV7-2 and TRBJ2-2; 8 nucleotides line up with TRBD1. The CDR3 has 14 residues. V shed 5 bases, J shed 6 bases, and the junction held 5 bases outside the gene matches. Germline V CDR1 and CDR2: SGHTA, FQGNSA. As DNA, the CDR3 is TGTGCCAGCAGCCCTGGACAGGGCGCCGGGGAGCTGTTTTTT. Its translation: CASSPGQGAGELFF.

This chain joins TRBV19 and TRBJ1-2, with TRBD1 identical over 10 bases. The junction had 8 bases not matched to a gene; V was cut back by 9 bases and J by 7 bases. The CDR3 totals 13 residues. Germline CDR1 LNHDA, CDR2 SQIVND (reference sequence). The DNA for the CDR3 is TGTGCCAGCTCCGGGACAGGGGTTAGTGGCTACACCTTC. Its protein product is CASSGTGVSGYTF.

This clonotype appeared many times. The V gene is TRBV19, the J gene TRBJ2-6, with a tentative D call TRBD1 (6 bases). The CDR3 is 18 amino acids. Deletions cut 5 bases from V and 0 bases from J, with 17 bases between. Germline V gene sequence: CDR1 LNHDA, CDR2 SQIVND (reference sequence). The CDR3: CASSPRQVQISGANVLTF. Here the CDR3 DNA reads TGTGCCAGTAGTCCTAGACAGGTGCAGATCTCTGGGGCCAACGTCCTGACTTTC.

The J gene is TRBJ2-5, the V gene TRBV7-8; 8 bases are a match to TRBD1. This CDR3 has 16 residues. Looked up from germline, CDR1 is SGHVS and CDR2 is FQNEAQ. With V trimmed by 5 bases and J by 5 bases, 13 bases remained unmatched. In nucleotides, the CDR3 is TGTGCCAGCAGCCTTTGGACAGGGACTGGTGGGGAGACCCAGTACTTC. Translating gives CASSLWTGTGGETQYF.

This rearrangement joins TRBV19 to TRBJ1-6, with D tentatively TRBD1 (5 bases). There are 15 residues in the CDR3. V lost 6 bases to trimming and J lost 9 bases, with 18 bases between them. CDR1 is LNHDA and CDR2 is SQIVND in the germline V gene (reference sequence). The CDR3 protein is CASSPQTGDRSPLHF. For the CDR3, the DNA is TGTGCCAGTAGCCCCCAAACGGGGGACCGTTCACCCCTCCACTTT.

The chain has TRBV20-1 and TRBJ1-2, with 8 bases matching TRBD1. V lost 5 bases to trimming and J lost 5 bases; unmatched junction nucleotides: 10. The germline CDR1 and CDR2 sequences are DFQATT and SNEGSKA (reference sequence). The length of the CDR3 is 14 residues. The CDR3 region has the DNA TGCAGTGCTTTGATGACAGGGGAAGGGTATGGCTACACCTTC. This translates into CSALMTGEGYGYTF.

Only one count was recorded for this clonotype. The V gene is TRBV20-1, the J gene TRBJ2-5, with D unresolved. The CDR3 has 13 amino acids. Trimming removed 0 bases at V and 4 bases at J, with 9 bases between. Per germline, CDR1 DFQATT and CDR2 SNEGSKA (reference sequence). CDR3 DNA sequence: TGCAGTGCTAGAGATCTAAGGACAGAGACCCAGTACTTC. Its translation is CSARDLRTETQYF.

The chain is built from TRBV20-1 and TRBJ2-7; 12 nucleotides align to TRBD2. The germline V gene has CDR1 DFQATT and CDR2 SNEGSKA (reference sequence). CDR3 length: 16 residues. The V and J ends lost 3 bases and 1 base, in that order; junction bases with no gene match: 7. CDR3 bases: TGCAGTGCTAGCCTAGCGGGGGGGCGGAGGTCCTACGAGCAGTACTTC. Protein sequence: CSASLAGGRRSYEQYF.

The gene calls are TRBV24-1 and TRBJ2-3, with D tentatively TRBD1 (5 bases). This CDR3 is built from 12 residues. CDR1 is KGHDR and CDR2 is SFDVKD in the germline V gene. V lost 6 bases and J 5 bases, leaving 8 bases between the germline ends. CDR3 sequence (DNA): TGTGCCACCAGTCGGCAGGGAGATACGCAGTATTTT. Protein sequence: CATSRQGDTQYF.

This clonotype was counted between two and nine times. V and J are TRBV19 and TRBJ2-5; 9 bases map to TRBD2. Germline lookup yields CDR1 LNHDA and CDR2 SQIVND (reference sequence). This CDR3 has 12 residues. V lost 5 bases and J lost 12; bases outside the gene matches: 7. The CDR3 loop reads CASSAGGRHKYF. CDR3 DNA: TGTGCCAGTAGTGCGGGGGGGAGACACAAGTACTTC.

This clonotype was recorded only once. This rearrangement joins TRBV7-2 to TRBJ1-5, with 9 positions matching TRBD1. This CDR3 spans 16 amino acids. Germline values: CDR1 SGHTA, CDR2 FQGNSA. Losses at the gene ends were 5 bases for V and 7 bases for J; bases not matched to a gene: 12. The CDR3 loop is CASSPRSGQGNQPQHF. CDR3 DNA sequence: TGTGCCAGCAGCCCCCGTTCTGGACAGGGGAACCAGCCCCAGCATTTT.

This chain uses TRBV24-1 with TRBJ2-1; D is ambiguous. There are 13 residues in the CDR3. Per the germline V gene, CDR1 is KGHDR and CDR2 is SFDVKD. V lost 4 bases to trimming and J lost 7 bases, with 10 bases between them. Written as DNA, the CDR3 is TGTGCCACCAGTGACGCCCTGAGGAATGAGCAGTTCTTC. As protein: CATSDALRNEQFF.

A single count supports this clonotype. The rearrangement joins TRBV7-4 to TRBJ2-1; weak D call: TRBD2 (6 bases). The V gene's germline CDR1 is SGHVT and CDR2 SQSDAQ. The germline V and J ends were trimmed by 4 bases and 4 bases, with 17 bases remaining between them. CDR3 length: 16 residues. The CDR3 is CASSSVCGASYNEQFF. In DNA, the CDR3 is TGTGCCAGCAGCTCCGTCTGCGGGGCCAGTTACAATGAGCAGTTCTTC.

The chain joins TRBV7-8 to TRBJ1-6, with a tentative D call TRBD1 (5 bases). The germline V gene has CDR1 SGHVS and CDR2 FQNEAQ. Trimming removed 0 bases from V and 7 bases from J, with 10 bases in between. This CDR3 comprises 15 residues. The CDR3 spells CASSLASTANSPLHF. The CDR3 nucleotides read TGTGCCAGCAGCTTAGCGTCGACAGCCAATTCACCCCTCCACTTT.

The chain joins TRBV29-1 to TRBJ2-3, with D unresolved. The CDR3 extends over 9 amino acids. With 3 bases removed from V and 9 bases from J, the gap between germline ends came to 4 bases. Looked up from germline, CDR1 is SQVTM and CDR2 is ANQGSEA. This CDR3 is CSVDGTQYF. CDR3 nucleotides: TGCAGCGTTGACGGGACGCAGTATTTT.

In DNA form, the CDR3 reads TGCAGCGTTGGTCCCCTCAGGAGCCCTGGATATGGCTACACCTTC. This translates into CSVGPLRSPGYGYTF. This chain links TRBV29-1 with TRBJ1-2; D is undetermined. From germline, CDR1 is SQVTM and CDR2 ANQGSEA. V was pared by 4 bases and J by 5 bases, with 20 bases between. This CDR3 has 15 amino acids.

This clonotype was seen ten or more times. The chain is built from TRBV9 and TRBJ1-1, with 8 bases lining up with TRBD1. The V gene end was trimmed by 4 bases and the J gene end by 10 bases; junction bases not matched to a gene: 15. This CDR3 region has 15 residues. CDR1 and CDR2 (germline): SGDLS, YYNGEE. Written as DNA, the CDR3 is TGTGCCAGCAGCCCAGCACCAGGGGGCGGTTACGGAGCTTTCTTT. Protein: CASSPAPGGGYGAFF.

This clonotype was counted many times. The chain links TRBV6-4 to TRBJ2-7, with 12 bases lining up with TRBD2. The germline V gene has CDR1 MRHNA and CDR2 SNTAGT. This CDR3 has 19 amino acids. With 2 bases clipped from V and 5 bases from J, the junction kept 16 bases outside the gene matches. In DNA, the CDR3 is TGTGCCAGCAGTGACCCTTTTCTAGCGGGGGGGCAACATTTCAACGAGCAGTACTTC. Residues: CASSDPFLAGGQHFNEQYF.

This clonotype was seen a few times. The junction does not match germline at one end; this may be a read error. This chain uses TRBV7-9 with TRBJ1-1; D remains unclear. This CDR3 region has 14 residues. CDR1 and CDR2 (germline): SEHNR, FQNEAQ (reference sequence). CDR3 amino acids: CASSPEASNNEAFF. The CDR3 DNA is TGTGCCAGCAGCCCGGAGGCGAGTAACAATGAAGCTTTCTTT.